This paragraph reports one T cell receptor beta chain. No antigen is known for it. V was cut by 7 bases and J by 0 bases, with 14 bases left in between. In germline, CDR1 is MGHDK, CDR2 SYGVNS. This CDR3 is built from 15 residues. This sample was included in a study of radiation and T cells in renal cell carcinoma. Points from the study as a whole: Without pretreatment biopsies, baseline tumor clonotype presence was undetermined.

The data were produced by immunoSEQ multiplex PCR, yet TCRdb's version contains in-frame clones alone and is incomplete. This table has 95,000 or so clones, 70% to 90% appearing once. The time point here: baseline pretreatment blood. Treatment meaning: 15 Gy SBRT to primary tumor, nephrectomy 4 weeks later. The specimen comprised blood, sampled from a patient whose treatment included radiotherapy and nephrectomy. The genes are TRBV25-1 and TRBJ2-3; D is uncertain. This TCR derives from a man between 45 and 60 years old with renal cell carcinoma. CDR3 nucleotides: TGTGCCAGCAAGGGCCCCCTAGATAGCACAGATACGCAGTATTTT. Its translation is CASKGPLDSTDTQYF.